These T cell receptor beta chains were read from a single sample in a study of T cells in Graves' hyperthyroidism and ophthalmopathy. From the multiplex PCR reads, TCRdb called clonotypes with MiXCR, one entry per CDR3 protein. The sample has 250,000 to 300,000 distinct CDR3 sequences, roughly an eighth seen once. Sequenced material: blood. Source of these receptors: a woman aged 40 to 55 with Graves' hyperthyroidism. Both conserved end residues are part of each CDR3. The D gene is left open where the match is weak. Not every row has a clone size; where given, it reads once, few, many or a size class.

>NA|NA|TRBJ2-2|TRBV20-1
TGCAGTGCTAGAGCTCATCGGGAGCCCGGGGAGCTGTTTTTT
CSARAHREPGELFF
>many|NA|TRBJ1-5|TRBV20-1
TGCAGTGCTAGAGGGGGACTGCAGCCCCAGCATTTT
CSARGGLQPQHF
>many|NA|TRBJ1-5|TRBV28
TGTGCCAGCAGTTTTCAAAGGGGCGGCAATCAGCCCCAGCATTTT
CASSFQRGGNQPQHF
>many|NA|TRBJ1-5|TRBV2
TGTGCCAGCGAGGGGGTTCGGATCGGCAATCAGCCCCAGCATTTT
CASEGVRIGNQPQHF
>many|TRBD2|TRBJ2-3|TRBV28
TGTGCCAGCAGTCTCGGAGGCATGGGACTAGCATTCACAGATACGCAGTATTTT
CASSLGGMGLAFTDTQYF
>many|TRBD2|TRBJ2-1|TRBV7-3
TGTGCCAGCAGCTCCCAGGGACTAGCGGGAGATGAGCAGTTCTTC
CASSSQGLAGDEQFF
>many|TRBD1|TRBJ1-4|TRBV2
TGTGCCAGCAGTGAGGCAAACAGGGGCCAAAATGAAAAACTGTTTTTT
CASSEANRGQNEKLFF
>many|NA|TRBJ2-2|TRBV3-1
TGTGCCAGCAGCCGGAGGGGGACCGGGGAGCTGTTTTTT
CASSRRGTGELFF
>few|TRBD2|TRBJ2-7|TRBV4-1
TGCGCCAGCAGTTACACTAGCGGGAGGGCCGGGGAGCAGTACTTC
CASSYTSGRAGEQYF
>NA|TRBD1|TRBJ1-1|TRBV18
TGTGCCAGCTCACCAGGGACAGATTCTACTGAAGCTTTCTTT
CASSPGTDSTEAFF
>many|TRBD2|TRBJ2-7|TRBV7-3
TGTGCCAGCAGCCGGGGGAGCGGGATTTTTGACGAGCAGTACTTC
CASSRGSGIFDEQYF
>many|NA|TRBJ1-4|TRBV12-3/TRBV12-4
TGTGCCAGCAGTTTACGGGTTTACGAGGAAAAACTGTTTTTT
CASSLRVYEEKLFF
>NA|TRBD1|TRBJ2-1|TRBV12-3/TRBV12-4
TGTGCCAGCAGCAAACCCGGACAGGGGGATGAGCAGTTCTTC
CASSKPGQGDEQFF
>few|NA|TRBJ2-7|TRBV11-2
TGTGCCAGCAGCCGCCCGGGGGAGCAGTACGAGCAGTACTTC
CASSRPGEQYEQYF
>NA|NA|TRBJ2-2|TRBV18
TGTGCCAGCTCACCATCGACTAGATCCACCGGGGAGCTGTTTTTT
CASSPSTRSTGELFF
>many|NA|TRBJ2-7|TRBV5-1
TGCGCCAGCAGCCGGCGGTGGAGCGAATACGAGCAGTACTTC
CASSRRWSEYEQYF
>many|NA|TRBJ1-1|TRBV12-3/TRBV12-4
TGTGCCAGCACCTTAGGACAGAACACTGAAGCTTTCTTT
CASTLGQNTEAFF
>NA|NA|TRBJ1-4|TRBV19
TGTGCCAGTAGTAAGGGACGTTTAGGTGCAACTAATGAAAAACTGTTTTTT
CASSKGRLGATNEKLFF
>many|TRBD1|TRBJ1-2|TRBV20-1
TGCAGTGCGCCGACAGGGGCCGGTGCTAACTATGGCTACACCTTC
CSAPTGAGANYGYTF
>NA|NA|TRBJ2-7|TRBV12-3/TRBV12-4
TGTGCCAGCAGTTCAGGGGGACTAGTTAATTACGAGCAGTACTTC
CASSSGGLVNYEQYF
>NA|NA|TRBJ2-7|TRBV3-1
TGTGCCAGCAGCTTCAACCGGGAAAGTGGGCAGTACTTC
CASSFNRESGQYF
>NA|NA|TRBJ2-1|TRBV7-2
TGTGCCAGCACCCCTGGGGGCCTCGTAGGCGAGCAGTTCTTC
CASTPGGLVGEQFF
>many|NA|TRBJ1-1|TRBV29-1
TGCAGCGTTGAGTATGGGAACACTGAAGCTTTCTTT
CSVEYGNTEAFF
>many|TRBD1|TRBJ1-2|TRBV28
TGTGCCAGCAGTGCCTCGGACAGGGATATCTATGGCTACACCTTC
CASSASDRDIYGYTF
>many|NA|TRBJ1-2|TRBV12-3/TRBV12-4
TGTGCCAGCAGATCAGACCCAGGGTCGTATGGCTACACCTTC
CASRSDPGSYGYTF
>many|NA|TRBJ1-5|TRBV6-1
TGTGCCAGCAGTGAAGTGGGTCAGCCCCAGCATTTT
CASSEVGQPQHF
>many|NA|TRBJ1-5|TRBV7-9
TGTGCCAGCAGCTTAGGGGGGGGTCATAATCAGCCCCAGCATTTT
CASSLGGGHNQPQHF
>NA|TRBD2|TRBJ2-1|TRBV20-1
TGCAGTGCTAGAGAACTAGCGAACCCCTACAATGAGCAGTTCTTC
CSARELANPYNEQFF
>many|NA|TRBJ1-1|TRBV30
TGTGCCTGTATAGACACGAACACTGAAGCTTTCTTT
CACIDTNTEAFF
>many|TRBD1|TRBJ2-5|TRBV9
TGTGCCAGCAGCACGAGGGACAGTCAAGAGACCCAGTACTTC
CASSTRDSQETQYF
>many|NA|TRBJ2-7|TRBV2
TGTGCCAGCAGAGGACAGCCCTACGAGCAGTACTTC
CASRGQPYEQYF
>many|NA|TRBJ2-1|TRBV7-3
TGTGCCAGCAGCTCCTCGACCGGAGAGCAGTTCTTC
CASSSSTGEQFF
>many|NA|TRBJ2-3|TRBV28
TGTGCCAGCTCTCAGAGATCCACAGATACGCAGTATTTT
CASSQRSTDTQYF
>many|TRBD1|TRBJ2-7|TRBV18
TGTGCCAGCTCACCAAGACAGGGAATCTACGAGCAGTACTTC
CASSPRQGIYEQYF
>few|TRBD2|TRBJ2-1|TRBV9
TGTGCCAGCAGCGGGCGGGAGGGCCAGTGGAATGAGCAGTTCTTC
CASSGREGQWNEQFF
>NA|NA|TRBJ2-5|TRBV7-6
TGTGTCAGCAAGGAGGGGCGGGAGACCCAGTACTTC
CVSKEGRETQYF
>many|NA|TRBJ2-3|TRBV5-6
TGTGCCAGCAGCTTGGAAAGTTGGAGCGTGATCCGGGATACGCAGTATTTT
CASSLESWSVIRDTQYF
>few|NA|TRBJ1-5|TRBV20-1
TGCAGTGCTAGGATAAATAAGGGCAATCAGCCCCAGCATTTT
CSARINKGNQPQHF
>many|NA|TRBJ2-1|TRBV28
TGTGCCAGCAGTCTCACTGCCATCGGGGGGTTCTTC
CASSLTAIGGFF
>many|NA|TRBJ1-2|TRBV28
TGTGCCAGCAGCCCGTGGGCGGATGGCTACACCTTC
CASSPWADGYTF
>few|NA|TRBJ1-5|TRBV18
TGTGCCAGCTCACCAAGGGGGGGGCCCCAGCATTTT
CASSPRGGPQHF
>NA|NA|TRBJ2-3|TRBV5-1
TGCGCCAGCAGCTTAGATAATAACGAGCGAGATACGCAGTATTTT
CASSLDNNERDTQYF
>many|NA|TRBJ1-4|TRBV29-1
TGCAGCGGTCAGGCGGTTCATAATGAAAAACTGTTTTTT
CSGQAVHNEKLFF
>many|TRBD1|TRBJ2-7|TRBV29-1
TGCAGCGTGGGGGACAGGGACGAGCAGTACTTC
CSVGDRDEQYF
>few|TRBD1|TRBJ1-2|TRBV3-1
TGTGCCAGCAGCCAAGAGGACAGGGGTGGTGGCTACACCTTC
CASSQEDRGGGYTF
>NA|TRBD1|TRBJ1-3|TRBV29-1
TGCAGCGCTGATACAGGGGTAGGAAACACCATATATTTT
CSADTGVGNTIYF
>many|TRBD2|TRBJ2-7|TRBV12-3/TRBV12-4
TGTGCCAGCAGTTTTTTAGCGGGAGAGCAGCAGTACTTC
CASSFLAGEQQYF
>few|NA|TRBJ2-5|TRBV18
TGTGCCAGCTCACCACCTCAGGGGCCCCGGGAGACCCAGTACTTC
CASSPPQGPRETQYF
>many|TRBD1|TRBJ1-4|TRBV12-3/TRBV12-4
TGTGCCAGCAGTCCCAGGACAGGGCGGGATGAAAAACTGTTTTTT
CASSPRTGRDEKLFF
>many|TRBD1|TRBJ2-1|TRBV2
TGTGCCAGCAGGGATCGGACAGGGCACAATGAGCAGTTCTTC
CASRDRTGHNEQFF
>few|NA|TRBJ2-7|TRBV7-9
TGTGCCAGCAGCTTACCAGGGGAGTACCGCGAGCAGTACTTC
CASSLPGEYREQYF
>many|TRBD2|TRBJ2-1|TRBV25-1
TGTGCCAGCAGTGAATTGGGGGGGACTAGCATGCTCAATGAGCAGTTCTTC
CASSELGGTSMLNEQFF
>many|NA|TRBJ2-7|TRBV2
TGTGCCAGCAGGGTAACCGGGACACCCTACGAGCAGTACTTC
CASRVTGTPYEQYF
>many|NA|TRBJ2-3|TRBV7-9
TGTGCCAGCATCCAGTGGGGGGGCACGGGCACAGATACGCAGTATTTT
CASIQWGGTGTDTQYF